The 12 T cell receptor beta chains below come from one sample, sequenced in a study of blood T cell repertoires in COVID-19. Sequencing was performed with immunoSEQ multiplex PCR; in TCRdb, only in-frame clones are kept and a portion is missing. Counted here are 70,000 or so clones, approximately 86% occurring once; the ten biggest clones make up 3.5% to 5%. The sample comprised peripheral blood. The receptors shown here come from a man aged 45-60 years with acute or convalescent COVID-19.

This clone has only one observation. CDR3 nucleotides: TGTGCCAGTAGTATACAGGGTCGAGGAACTGAAGCTTTCTTT. It is translated as CASSIQGRGTEAFF. The V call is TRBV19, the J call TRBJ1-1, with a tentative D call TRBD1 (5 bases). Germline CDR1 is LNHDA and CDR2 is SQIVND (reference sequence). The CDR3 covers 14 residues. Trimming cost V 2 bases and J 5 bases, with 12 bases left between them. The variable domain in full, with the rest retrieved from reference TRBV19 and TRBJ1-1, is DGGITQSPKYLFRKEGQNVTLSCEQNLNHDAMYWYRQDPGQGLRLIYYSQIVNDFQKGDIAEGYSVSREKKESFPLTVTSAQKNPTAFYLCASSIQGRGTEAFFGQGTRLTVV.

V gene TRBV7-9 combines with J gene TRBJ2-7, with D possibly TRBD2 on 5 matching bases. CDR3 length: 15 residues. The V end lost 5 bases, the J end lost 10 bases, and 24 bases lay between the germline ends. Germline V CDR1 and CDR2: SEHNR, FQNEAQ (reference sequence). The CDR3 region has the DNA TGTGCCAGCAGCCTACCCACGGTGACCGAGGGATTTCAGTACTTC. Its protein product is CASSLPTVTEGFQYF.

This clone was observed a handful of times. The rearrangement links TRBV28 to TRBJ1-2, with 8 bases lining up with TRBD1. The V gene's germline CDR1 is MDHEN and CDR2 SYDVKM. After removal of 6 bases from V and 8 bases from J, the junction contained 14 bases not matched to a gene. The CDR3 sequence is 15 residues long. CDR3 bases: TGTGCCAGCAGAGAGAGCAGGGGGCTTTTGTTGGGCTACACCTTC. Translation gives CASRESRGLLLGYTF.

The CDR3 is CASSLVQAADSPLHF. The CDR3 nucleotides read TGTGCCAGCAGCTTAGTTCAGGCCGCCGATTCACCCCTCCACTTT. J is TRBJ1-6 and V is TRBV7-8; no clear D gene. V was pared by 1 base and J by 8 bases, with 12 bases between. The CDR3 contains 15 residues. The germline V gene encodes CDR1 SGHVS and CDR2 FQNEAQ.

This chain joins TRBV6-5 and TRBJ1-2; the match to TRBD1 covers 8 bases. The CDR3 is 14 amino acids. Germline values: CDR1 MNHEY, CDR2 SVGAGI. V gave up 5 bases and J gave up 5 bases; unmatched junction bases: 7. CDR3 DNA sequence: TGTGCCAGCAGTAGTCAGGGGGCGCAGTATGGCTACACCTTC. Translation: CASSSQGAQYGYTF.

The gene calls are TRBV18 and TRBJ2-7, with 9 nucleotides matching TRBD1. V dropped 3 bases and J dropped 4; count of bases not matched to a gene: 10. The CDR3 loop spans 16 amino acids. The germline CDR1 and CDR2 sequences are KGHSH and LQKENI. Here the CDR3 DNA reads TGTGCCAGCTCACCGGGATCCGGGACAGGGTTTTACGAGCAGTACTTC. Encoded protein: CASSPGSGTGFYEQYF.

This chain joins TRBV5-5 and TRBJ2-5; D is ambiguous. This CDR3 has 13 amino acids. V was cut by 4 bases and J by 5 bases, with 12 bases left in between. In germline, CDR1 is SGHKS, CDR2 YYEKEE (reference sequence). CDR3 in amino acids: CASSLGPGETQYF. The CDR3 DNA sequence: TGTGCCAGCAGCCTGGGCCCCGGGGAGACCCAGTACTTC.

This chain links TRBV10-3 with TRBJ2-7, with 7 nucleotides matching TRBD1. The CDR3 totals 14 residues. Germline V gene lookup returns CDR1 ENHRY and CDR2 SYGVKD. The V segment lost 10 bases and the J segment 2 bases; nucleotides outside the gene matches: 11. In nucleotides, the CDR3 is TGTGCCACCACCCTACAGGGGCCGACCTACGAGCAGTACTTC. This codes for CATTLQGPTYEQYF.

This sequence joins TRBV11-3 and TRBJ2-3, with D perhaps TRBD2 (6 bases). V shed 5 bases and J shed 1 base, with 16 bases lying between them. The CDR3 has 16 amino acids. In germline, CDR1 is SGHNT, CDR2 YENEEA. The CDR3 bases are TGTGCCAGCAGCCCTCGGGGCGGGACGGGCACAGATACGCAGTATTTT. Translating it yields CASSPRGGTGTDTQYF.

The J gene is TRBJ2-1, the V gene TRBV12-3 or TRBV12-4, with a weak D call TRBD2 (6 bases). This CDR3 contains 13 residues. Trimming removed 8 bases at V and 0 bases at J, with 8 bases between. The CDR3 coding sequence is TGTGCCAGCGGGGGGAACTCCTACAATGAGCAGTTCTTC. The encoded protein is CASGGNSYNEQFF.

The chain links TRBV11-3 to TRBJ1-4; D unclear. Germline V gives CDR1 SGHNT, CDR2 YENEEA. CDR3 length: 16 residues. Deletions cut 7 bases from V and 0 bases from J, with 15 bases between. In DNA form, the CDR3 reads TGTGCCAGCACTATCCGGGATGGAGCAACTAATGAAAAACTGTTTTTT. This translates into CASTIRDGATNEKLFF.

The genes are TRBV7-3 and TRBJ2-2, with a possible D match to TRBD2 (5 bases). The CDR3 length is 14 residues. Trimming stripped 5 bases from V and 4 bases from J, with 11 bases between. Germline CDR1 is SGHTA and CDR2 is FQGTGA. The CDR3 DNA is TGTGCCAGCAGCCGCAGAGGGTCCACCGGGGAGCTGTTTTTT. Its translation is CASSRRGSTGELFF.